Below, 17 T cell receptor beta chains from the same sample are listed, as sequenced in a study of blood T cells in healthy people across ages. Alongside a J-beta primer mix, a sample-barcoded 5' primer served in a second PCR lasting about 7 to 11 cycles. MiXCR was run by TCRdb on the 5' RACE reads, yielding one entry per CDR3 protein. The sample has more than 650,000 distinct CDR3 sequences, approximately 22% seen once. Input material: blood. Receptors were obtained from a man between 70 and 80 years old in good health.

The rearrangement uses TRBV10-3 and TRBJ1-5; TRBD1 is a possible D gene (6 bases). There are 16 residues in the CDR3. V lost 0 bases to trimming and J lost 0 bases, with 9 bases between them. CDR1 is ENHRY and CDR2 is SYGVKD in the germline V gene. In DNA, the CDR3 is TGTGCCATCAGTGAGTCCGGGGGCTTTAGCAATCAGCCCCAGCATTTT. Protein product: CAISESGGFSNQPQHF.

V gene TRBV14 combines with J gene TRBJ2-1; D may be TRBD2 (6 bases). The CDR3 runs 15 residues. Looked up from germline, CDR1 is SGHDN and CDR2 is FVKESK. V was trimmed by 4 bases and J by 8 bases, leaving 18 bases between them. The CDR3 DNA follows: TGTGCCAGCAGCCTACGGACGTCGGGAGCTCATGAGCAGTTCTTC. Its translation: CASSLRTSGAHEQFF.

There are many counts of this clonotype. The chain links TRBV12-3 or TRBV12-4 to TRBJ2-2; D remains ambiguous. The CDR3 extends over 15 amino acids. V was trimmed by 6 bases and J by 4 bases, leaving 15 bases between them. The CDR3 protein is CASSPSMVGTGELFF. The CDR3 coding sequence is TGTGCCAGCAGCCCCTCCATGGTGGGCACCGGGGAGCTGTTTTTT.

V gene TRBV12-3 or TRBV12-4 combines with J gene TRBJ2-1, with D tentatively TRBD2 (5 bases). V lost 3 bases, J lost 7 bases, and 13 bases lay in between. The CDR3 covers 14 residues. The CDR3 reads CASSLRSSANEQFF. The DNA for the CDR3 is TGTGCCAGCAGTTTGAGAAGTAGCGCGAATGAGCAGTTCTTC.

V and J are TRBV7-2 and TRBJ2-1; 7 bases match TRBD2. The CDR3 covers 14 residues. J gave up 12 bases and V 4 bases, and 12 bases lay outside the gene matches. Germline loops: CDR1 SGHTA, CDR2 FQGNSA. The DNA of the CDR3 is TGTGCCAGCAGCTACCCCCCGGGGGGTAGTGGGCAGTTCTTC. Encoded protein: CASSYPPGGSGQFF.

The V call is TRBV5-1, the J call TRBJ2-1, with 7 bases aligning to TRBD2. Germline CDR1 is SGHRS and CDR2 is YFSETQ. The CDR3 has 14 amino acids. J was trimmed by 4 bases and V by 2 bases; bases with no gene match: 3. As DNA, the CDR3 is TGCGCCAGCAGCTTCGGGACTAAGTACAATGAGCAGTTCTTC. Amino acid sequence: CASSFGTKYNEQFF.

The V and J genes are TRBV29-1 and TRBJ2-2, with 10 bases aligning to TRBD2. V dropped 7 bases and J dropped 3; count of bases not matched to a gene: 8. Per germline, CDR1 SQVTM and CDR2 ANQGSEA. The CDR3 length is 15 residues. The CDR3 is CSAQRTSGYTGELFF. In DNA, the CDR3 is TGCAGCGCCCAGAGGACTAGCGGATACACCGGGGAGCTGTTTTTT.

This clonotype was counted between two and nine times. V and J are TRBV29-1 and TRBJ1-1; D gene ambiguous. This CDR3 is built from 11 residues. CDR1 and CDR2 (germline): SQVTM, ANQGSEA. Trimming removed 4 bases at V and 1 base at J, with 4 bases between. The CDR3 here is CSVGKNTEAFF. CDR3 sequence (DNA): TGCAGCGTTGGTAAGAACACTGAAGCTTTCTTT. The full variable domain, completed using reference TRBV29-1 and TRBJ1-1, is SAVISQKPSRDICQRGTSLTIQCQVDSQVTMMFWYRQQPGQSLTLIATANQGSEATYESGFVIDKFPISRPNLTFSTLTVSNMSPEDSSIYLCSVGKNTEAFFGQGTRLTVV.

Ten or more counts support this clonotype. The V and J genes are TRBV7-2 and TRBJ1-6, with 7 bases matching TRBD1. V lost 3 bases and J lost 6; bases outside the gene matches: 2. The germline V gene encodes CDR1 SGHTA and CDR2 FQGNSA. There are 14 residues in the CDR3. The CDR3 DNA is TGTGCCAGCAGCTTGAACAGGGGTAATTCACCCCTCCACTTT. This encodes CASSLNRGNSPLHF.

The rearrangement links TRBV4-2 to TRBJ1-2; D is undetermined. This CDR3 has 15 amino acids. Germline CDR1 LGHNA, CDR2 YNFKEQ. Trimming removed 0 bases from V and 7 bases from J, with 15 bases in between. The CDR3 DNA follows: TGTGCCAGCAGCCAAGAGACTCCGGGGATCGGTGGCTACACCTTC. This translates into CASSQETPGIGGYTF.

V is TRBV29-1 and J is TRBJ2-1; maybe TRBD1 (6 bases). Germline values: CDR1 SQVTM, CDR2 ANQGSEA. The CDR3 is 12 residues long. The V end was cut by 3 bases, the J end by 7 bases, with 10 bases between. The CDR3 DNA follows: TGCAGCGTTGACAGGGGACCAAATGAGCAGTTCTTC. Amino acids: CSVDRGPNEQFF.

This clonotype was seen repeatedly, ten times or more. The chain carries TRBV3-1 and TRBJ1-2, with D possibly being TRBD1 (5 bases). Between the trimmed V and J ends, which lost 2 bases and 4 bases, there was a span of 14 bases. CDR1 is LGHDT and CDR2 is YNNKEL in the germline V gene (reference sequence). The CDR3 sequence is 15 residues long. The CDR3 DNA is TGTGCCAGCAGCCAAACGGGGACTCTGGCCTATGGCTACACCTTC. Translating gives CASSQTGTLAYGYTF.

This clonotype was recorded a few times. The chain links TRBV20-1 to TRBJ2-7; no clear D. Germline V CDR1 and CDR2: DFQATT, SNEGSKA (reference sequence). The germline V and J ends were trimmed by 3 bases and 0 bases, with 9 bases remaining between them. The CDR3 extends over 13 amino acids. The CDR3 spells CSARAPFSYEQYF. The CDR3 DNA follows: TGCAGTGCTAGGGCCCCGTTCTCCTACGAGCAGTACTTC.

The V and J genes are TRBV5-6 and TRBJ2-3; unclear D gene. Per germline, CDR1 SGHDT and CDR2 YYEEEE. V shed 4 bases and J shed 1 base, with 10 bases lying between them. This CDR3 region has 14 residues. CDR3 sequence reads: CASSPIGGTDTQYF. The DNA for the CDR3 is TGTGCCAGCAGCCCGATCGGCGGCACAGATACGCAGTATTTT. Drawing the rest from reference TRBV5-6 and TRBJ2-3, the complete variable domain is DAGVTQSPTHLIKTRGQQVTLRCSPKSGHDTVSWYQQALGQGPQFIFQYYEEEERQRGNFPDRFSGHQFPNYSSELNVNALLLGDSALYLCASSPIGGTDTQYFGPGTRLTVL.

The table lists this clonotype with a few counts. This sequence joins TRBV5-1 and TRBJ1-6; D ambiguous. V shed 4 bases and J shed 5 bases, with 16 bases lying between them. The germline V gene encodes CDR1 SGHRS and CDR2 YFSETQ. CDR3 size: 16 residues. The CDR3 spells CASSIDPGVDNSPLHF. CDR3 coding DNA: TGCGCCAGCAGCATTGACCCTGGCGTGGATAATTCACCCCTCCACTTT.

CDR3 sequence: CASSPRQGARMMNTEAFF. CDR3 in DNA: TGTGCCAGCAGCCCGCGACAGGGGGCGAGGATGATGAACACTGAAGCTTTCTTT. The chain recombines TRBV7-2 with TRBJ1-1, with TRBD1 matching 10 bases. V lost 5 bases to trimming and J lost 0 bases; unmatched junction nucleotides: 12. The CDR3 is made up of 18 amino acids. Germline CDR1 and CDR2: SGHTA and FQGNSA. Drawing the rest from reference TRBV7-2 and TRBJ1-1, the complete variable domain is GAGVSQSPSNKVTEKGKDVELRCDPISGHTALYWYRQSLGQGLEFLIYFQGNSAPDKSGLPSDRFSAERTGGSVSTLTIQRTQQEDSAVYLCASSPRQGARMMNTEAFFGQGTRLTVV.

Here the CDR3 reads CASSPSRLGDTYNEQFF. As DNA, the CDR3 is TGTGCCAGCAGCCCCAGTAGGTTGGGAGATACCTACAATGAGCAGTTCTTC. The chain has TRBV7-8 and TRBJ2-1; D may be TRBD2 (5 bases). This CDR3 has 17 residues. Germline V CDR1 and CDR2: SGHVS, FQNEAQ. The V end was cut by 5 bases, the J end by 2 bases, with 19 bases between.